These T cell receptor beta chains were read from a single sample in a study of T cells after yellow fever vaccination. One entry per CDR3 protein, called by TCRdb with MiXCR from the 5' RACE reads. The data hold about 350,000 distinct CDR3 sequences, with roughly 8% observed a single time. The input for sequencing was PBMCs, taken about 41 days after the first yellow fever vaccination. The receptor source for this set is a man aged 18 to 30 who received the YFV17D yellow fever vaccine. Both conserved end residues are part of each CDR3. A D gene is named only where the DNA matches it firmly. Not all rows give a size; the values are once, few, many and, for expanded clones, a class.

CASSPTLQGNTEAFF,TGTGCCAGCTCACCAACGCTTCAGGGTAACACTGAAGCTTTCTTT,.,TRBJ1-1,few,TRBV18
CASSPPGLAFGANVLTF,TGTGCCAGCAGCCCACCCGGACTAGCGTTCGGGGCCAACGTCCTGACTTTC,TRBD2,TRBJ2-6,few,TRBV7-2
CASSPGQLQETQYF,TGTGCCAGCAGTCCTGGACAGCTACAAGAGACCCAGTACTTC,.,TRBJ2-5,many,TRBV12-3/TRBV12-4
CASRDRGPNQPQHF,TGTGCCAGCAGAGACAGGGGGCCTAATCAGCCCCAGCATTTT,TRBD1,TRBJ1-5,few,TRBV28
CATSDGTGQGSPLHF,TGTGCCACCAGTGACGGGACCGGACAGGGGTCACCCCTCCACTTT,TRBD1,TRBJ1-6,.,TRBV24-1
CASSLVLAGEETQYF,TGCGCCAGCAGCTTGGTACTAGCGGGGGAAGAGACCCAGTACTTC,TRBD2,TRBJ2-5,.,TRBV5-1
CASSPLGREAEKLFF,TGCGCCAGCAGCCCCCTCGGCAGGGAAGCCGAAAAACTGTTTTTT,.,TRBJ1-4,.,TRBV4-3
CSAIRGVGSPLHF,TGCAGTGCTATCAGGGGGGTCGGGTCACCCCTCCACTTT,TRBD1,TRBJ1-6,few,TRBV20-1
CASSESVSKNIQYF,TGTGCCAGCAGTGAATCAGTCTCCAAAAACATTCAGTACTTC,.,TRBJ2-4,.,TRBV25-1
CAVKDRSGERAFF,TGTGCCGTAAAAGACAGGTCCGGAGAGCGAGCTTTCTTT,.,TRBJ1-1,.,TRBV7-2
CASSQEQVQGGQYF,TGCGCCAGCAGCCAAGAGCAGGTACAAGGCGGCCAGTACTTC,.,TRBJ2-5,.,TRBV4-1
CASSLEGSLGSGANVLTF,TGCGCCAGCAGCTTGGAAGGATCGCTGGGCTCTGGGGCCAACGTCCTGACTTTC,.,TRBJ2-6,many,TRBV5-1
CASSIHYGDGELFF,TGTGCCAGCAGCATCCACTATGGGGACGGGGAGCTGTTTTTT,.,TRBJ2-2,.,TRBV11-1
CASSFYKKSGELFF,TGTGCCAGCAGTTTCTATAAGAAGTCCGGGGAGCTGTTTTTT,.,TRBJ2-2,few,TRBV6-5
CASSYSPSVGANVLTF,TGCGCCAGCAGCTACTCCCCCTCGGTTGGGGCCAACGTCCTGACTTTC,.,TRBJ2-6,.,TRBV5-1
CASSIGGSYNEQFF,TGTGCCAGTAGTATAGGGGGATCTTACAATGAGCAGTTCTTC,.,TRBJ2-1,.,TRBV19
CASSLGSDSGNTIYF,TGTGCCAGCAGCTTGGGCTCAGACTCTGGAAACACCATATATTTT,.,TRBJ1-3,few,TRBV5-5
CASSFPDRTQETQYF,TGCGCCAGCAGCTTCCCCGACAGGACCCAAGAGACCCAGTACTTC,.,TRBJ2-5,.,TRBV5-1
CASAGDTGELFF,TGTGCCAGCGCAGGGGACACCGGGGAGCTGTTTTTT,.,TRBJ2-2,few,TRBV6-1
CASSDRGSGNTIYF,TGTGCCAGCAGCGACAGGGGCTCTGGAAACACCATATATTTT,TRBD1,TRBJ1-3,many,TRBV12-3/TRBV12-4
CASSLALGAEQYF,TGCGCCAGCAGCTTGGCCTTAGGGGCCGAGCAGTACTTC,.,TRBJ2-7,many,TRBV5-1
CASSLQQSGAETQYF,TGTGCCAGCAGCTTACAACAGTCAGGGGCGGAGACCCAGTACTTC,.,TRBJ2-5,.,TRBV7-6
CASSLLAGGSSDTQYF,TGTGCCAGCAGCTTATTAGCGGGGGGCTCTTCAGATACGCAGTATTTT,TRBD2,TRBJ2-3,few,TRBV7-9
CASSRNLAAGLRETQYF,TGTGCCAGCAGCCGAAATTTGGCAGCGGGGCTTCGAGAGACCCAGTACTTC,TRBD2,TRBJ2-5,many,TRBV5-6
CASSLNGRGGTDTQYF,TGTGCCAGCAGCTTAAATGGGCGGGGTGGGACAGATACGCAGTATTTT,.,TRBJ2-3,.,TRBV7-2
CASSLSGFNTDTQYF,TGTGCCAGCAGCTTATCAGGATTCAACACAGATACGCAGTATTTT,.,TRBJ2-3,.,TRBV7-3
CASSLRRDLISPQHF,TGTGCCAGCAGTTTACGTCGGGACCTAATCAGCCCCCAGCATTTT,.,TRBJ1-5,many,TRBV12-3/TRBV12-4
CASTSGGWGNSPLHF,TGTGCCAGCACCTCAGGTGGCTGGGGTAATTCACCCCTCCACTTT,.,TRBJ1-6,many,TRBV7-2
CASSFTGGSYEQYF,TGTGCCAGCAGTTTCACGGGGGGTTCCTACGAGCAGTACTTC,TRBD2,TRBJ2-7,many,TRBV7-2
CASSSRTGRAYGYTF,TGTGCCAGCAGCTCGCGGACAGGGAGGGCCTATGGCTACACCTTC,.,TRBJ1-2,.,TRBV21-1
CASSYHRASGNTIYF,TGTGCCAGCAGTTACCACAGGGCCTCTGGAAACACCATATATTTT,.,TRBJ1-3,.,TRBV6-2/TRBV6-3
CAIRLGGAGNEQFF,TGTGCCATCAGACTCGGGGGGGCGGGGAATGAGCAGTTCTTC,TRBD2,TRBJ2-1,.,TRBV10-3
CSGPDGQETQYF,TGCAGTGGGCCGGACGGGCAAGAGACCCAGTACTTC,.,TRBJ2-5,many,TRBV20-1
CSVERGDSGGRLFF,TGCAGCGTTGAAAGAGGCGATAGCGGGGGGCGGTTGTTTTTT,TRBD2,TRBJ2-2,.,TRBV29-1
CASSGDRGGSTDTQYF,TGCGCCAGCAGCGGAGACAGGGGTGGTAGCACAGATACGCAGTATTTT,TRBD1,TRBJ2-3,.,TRBV5-1
CSVFGGPSDTQYF,TGCAGCGTCTTCGGGGGGCCCTCAGATACGCAGTATTTT,.,TRBJ2-3,many,TRBV29-1
CASSESGLLNIQYF,TGCGCCAGCAGTGAGTCGGGCCTTCTAAACATTCAGTACTTC,.,TRBJ2-4,.,TRBV10-1
CATSRGDRQGETQYF,TGTGCCACCAGCAGGGGGGACAGGCAAGGCGAGACCCAGTACTTC,TRBD1,TRBJ2-5,few,TRBV15
CSARDGERASSYNEQFF,TGCAGTGCTAGAGATGGGGAACGGGCGAGCTCCTACAATGAGCAGTTCTTC,.,TRBJ2-1,.,TRBV20-1
CASSLQGQGATEAFF,TGCGCCAGCAGCTTGCAGGGACAGGGGGCCACTGAAGCTTTCTTT,TRBD1,TRBJ1-1,few,TRBV5-1
CASSLAGGARWIQYF,TGCGCCAGCAGCTTGGCCGGGGGGGCGCGTTGGATTCAGTACTTC,TRBD2,TRBJ2-4,few,TRBV5-1
CASSTSWGNTEAFF,TGTGCCAGCTCAACATCCTGGGGGAACACTGAAGCTTTCTTT,.,TRBJ1-1,few,TRBV18
CASSGTGSGGGTDTQYF,TGTGCCAGCAGCGGGACCGGGAGTGGGGGCGGAACAGATACGCAGTATTTT,.,TRBJ2-3,few,TRBV6-1
CASSQEGLPNYGYTF,TGTGCCAGCAGCCAAGAGGGCCTCCCGAACTATGGCTACACCTTC,.,TRBJ1-2,.,TRBV4-2
CASRTPGLGGGGYTF,TGTGCCAGCAGGACCCCCGGACTAGGGGGCGGTGGCTACACCTTC,TRBD1,TRBJ1-2,many,TRBV25-1
CASSQGQANYGYTF,TGTGCCAGCAGCCAAGGACAGGCTAACTATGGCTACACCTTC,.,TRBJ1-2,.,TRBV3-1
CSLGQGVLAEQFF,TGCAGCTTGGGACAGGGGGTCCTAGCGGAGCAGTTCTTC,TRBD1,TRBJ2-1,.,TRBV29-1
CASSFRQGQEAFF,TGTGCCAGCAGCTTCAGACAGGGTCAAGAAGCTTTCTTT,TRBD1,TRBJ1-1,few,TRBV7-3
CASSYLNYGYTF,TGTGCCAGCAGTTACCTTAACTATGGCTACACCTTC,.,TRBJ1-2,few,TRBV28
CASSQTDKGRTEAFF,TGTGCCAGCAGCCAGACAGACAAGGGGAGAACTGAAGCTTTCTTT,.,TRBJ1-1,few,TRBV3-1